This entry describes one T cell receptor (beta chain). No antigen is known for it. Per-base qualities were not stored, and no clone one base away is much larger. The sample comes from a study of blood T cell repertoires in COVID-19 (dated by TCRdb to about 2020). For the study in its entirety: Samples from collaborators originated in the United States, Italy and Spain and spanned both the acute and convalescent phases of COVID-19. The material from the prospective study consisted of cDNA or gDNA derived from T cells, B-cell-depleted T cells, or PBMCs. Subjects who had been exposed to COVID-19, were actively infected with it, or had recovered from it provided the deeply sampled blood TCRbeta repertoires that made up the dataset. Samples came from the ongoing ImmuneRACE study (first 160 participants) plus 1,254 subjects from 6 global collaborators. The sample metadata nearly always contained a de-identified subject ID, COVID-19 status, age in years and sex. Where HLA class I and class II types were available, the types were taken from metadata supplied by the sample provider, not from assay-based typing. A freely available public database, intended as a resource for researchers studying the immune response to SARS-CoV-2, is where the repertoires were released. Broader findings and caveats from the paper: The amount of clinical and demographic metadata varied by source and participant and was provided uncurated.

According to the germline V gene, CDR1 reads MDHEN and CDR2 reads SYDVKM. Including the terminal cysteine and phenylalanine, the CDR3 comprises 14 residues. Only the CDR3 DNA stays, 42 bases, in frame from base 1. V loses 6 bases, J loses 3 bases, and the germline ends lie 14 bases apart. The collaborating institutions used their own protocols to collect whole blood in K2EDTA tubes. For TCRbeta analysis, collaborators shipped samples as frozen whole blood, isolated PBMCs, or DNA extracted from either of those sample types. TCRbeta CDR3 regions were amplified from genomic DNA by means of the immunoSEQ Assay, a bias-controlled multiplex PCR. The source study handled its data this way. The number of nucleated cells in each sample was estimated from the amplification of reference gene primers within the assay. To quantify the absolute abundance of each unique TCRbeta CDR3 rearrangement, sequence reads were collapsed and filtered. For each sample, productive Simpson clonality was calculated as the square root of Simpson's diversity index across productive rearrangements. Not all clones reach the TCRdb copy of this immuneACCESS table, which keeps in-frame sequences only. Checked studies attribute under half of the gap to unresolved V genes and leave the rest unexplained. That table furnishes V, J and clone size, whereas the DNA furnished D and trimming. The sample records about 150,000 clones, just under 85% of which are singletons. About 29% of the sample comes from the top ten.

The V and J genes are TRBV28 and TRBJ1-1; the D gene is perhaps TRBD1, on 5 matching bases. This TCR derives from a woman in her fifties or sixties with acute or convalescent COVID-19. Material: peripheral blood. The bases are TGTGCCAGCAGCCCCGGGGGACCGGACACTGAAGCTTTCTTT. Translation gives CASSPGGPDTEAFF.